A selection of T cell receptor beta chains follows, all from one sample in a study of blood T cell repertoires in COVID-19. Produced via immunoSEQ multiplex PCR; TCRdb's table is partial and in-frame only. The sample includes some 350,000 clones, more than 75% of them seen just once. Input material: PBMCs or T cells enriched from blood (not recorded which). All receptors derive from a woman aged 25 to 45 who had recovered from COVID-19. Both conserved end residues are trimmed from each CDR3.

j_gene | v_gene | CDR3aa
TRBJ2-1 | TRBV6-5 | ATHPGGDIDEQF
TRBJ1-4 | TRBV5-6 | ASSWGLRGGEKLF
TRBJ1-2 | TRBV28 | ASSSHGQGNYGYT
TRBJ1-1 | TRBV11-2 | ASSFGGQLGTEAF
TRBJ2-5 | TRBV27 | ASSRHNSGHNFQETQY
TRBJ1-5 | TRBV19 | ASMDRGSNQPQH
TRBJ2-3 | TRBV5-1 | ASSLNPRGAGTDTQY
TRBJ2-7 | TRBV18 | ASSPPREQGIQSSYEQY
TRBJ2-6 | TRBV4-2 | ASSQEPVSSGANVLT
TRBJ1-2 | TRBV29-1 | SVEAVGGGTYGYT
TRBJ1-4 | TRBV4-3 | ASSQDGGGPEGEKLF